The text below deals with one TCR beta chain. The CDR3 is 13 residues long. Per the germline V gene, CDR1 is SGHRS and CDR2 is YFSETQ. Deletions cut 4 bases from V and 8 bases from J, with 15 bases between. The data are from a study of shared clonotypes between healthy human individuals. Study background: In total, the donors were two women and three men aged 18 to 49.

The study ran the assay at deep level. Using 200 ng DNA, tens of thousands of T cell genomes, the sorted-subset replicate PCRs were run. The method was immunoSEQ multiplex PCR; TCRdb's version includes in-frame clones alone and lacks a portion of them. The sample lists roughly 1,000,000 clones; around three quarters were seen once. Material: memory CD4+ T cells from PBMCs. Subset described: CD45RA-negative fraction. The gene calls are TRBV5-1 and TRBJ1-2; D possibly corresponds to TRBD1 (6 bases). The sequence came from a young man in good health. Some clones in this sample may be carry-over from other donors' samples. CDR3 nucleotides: TGCGCCAGCAGCATAAACAGGGCTGGCGGCTACACCTTC. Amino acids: CASSINRAGGYTF.